Following are 19 T cell receptor beta chains from one sample sequenced in a study of blood T cell repertoires in COVID-19. The table came from immunoSEQ multiplex PCR; TCRdb's copy has only in-frame clones and leaves some out. The table records about 160,000 clones, approximately 80% of them present only once. The sample was peripheral blood. Receptors were obtained from a woman over 75 with acute or convalescent COVID-19.

The chain couples TRBV29-1 to TRBJ1-5; TRBD1 might be the D (6 bases). Germline CDR1 and CDR2: SQVTM and ANQGSEA. V gave up 6 bases and J gave up 4 bases, with 22 bases separating them. This CDR3 contains 16 residues. CDR3 bases: TGCAGCGTCGCCCTGACAGGATTTTCGGGGAATCAGCCCCAGCATTTT. It yields the protein CSVALTGFSGNQPQHF. The complete variable domain, with remaining parts taken from reference TRBV29-1 and TRBJ1-5, reads SAVISQKPSRDICQRGTSLTIQCQVDSQVTMMFWYRQQPGQSLTLIATANQGSEATYESGFVIDKFPISRPNLTFSTLTVSNMSPEDSSIYLCSVALTGFSGNQPQHFGDGTRLSIL.

The DNA of the CDR3 is TGTGCCATCAGTGAGTCTAGCGGGAGGCCCAACTCCGAGACCCAGTACTTC. Its translation: CAISESSGRPNSETQYF. The chain is built from TRBV10-3 and TRBJ2-5, with 10 bases identical to TRBD2. J gave up 5 bases and V 0 bases, and 9 bases lay outside the gene matches. The CDR3 totals 17 residues. Germline-derived CDR1 and CDR2 are ENHRY and SYGVKD.

The chain joins TRBV18 to TRBJ2-3, with a weak D call TRBD1 (5 bases). The germline gives CDR1 KGHSH, CDR2 LQKENI. Between the trimmed V and J ends, which lost 5 bases and 2 bases, there was a span of 11 bases. The CDR3 consists of 14 residues. Here the CDR3 reads CASSSGLTTDTQYF. The CDR3 nucleotides read TGTGCCAGCTCATCAGGGCTCACCACAGATACGCAGTATTTT.

The chain carries TRBV3-1 (or the pseudogene TRBV3-2) and TRBJ2-3, with 9 nucleotides matching TRBD1. With 0 bases clipped from V and 3 bases from J, the junction kept 1 base outside the gene matches. This CDR3 is 15 amino acids long. Per germline, CDR1 LGHDT and CDR2 YNNKEL (reference sequence). CDR3 protein: CASSQEGQGTDTQYF. As DNA, the CDR3 is TGTGCCAGCAGCCAAGAGGGACAGGGAACAGATACGCAGTATTTT.

The chain uses TRBV7-6 and TRBJ2-1; TRBD1 matches 7 bases. Looked up from germline, CDR1 is SGHVS and CDR2 is FNYEAQ. Trimming cost V 1 base and J 4 bases; bases outside gene matches: 1. This CDR3 spans 14 amino acids. CDR3 DNA: TGTGCCAGCAGCTTAGAGGGACAGTACAATGAGCAGTTCTTC. It codes for CASSLEGQYNEQFF. Full variable domain (missing parts from reference TRBV7-6 and TRBJ2-1): GAGVSQSPRYKVTKRGQDVALRCDPISGHVSLYWYRQALGQGPEFLTYFNYEAQQDKSGLPNDRFSAERPEGSISTLTIQRTEQRDSAMYRCASSLEGQYNEQFFGPGTRLTVL.

The rearrangement links TRBV5-6 to TRBJ2-1, with 10 nucleotides matching TRBD2. Trimming removed 7 bases from V and 6 bases from J; junction bases left unmatched: 7. The CDR3 contains 14 residues. Germline CDR1 reads SGHDT; CDR2 reads YYEEEE. CDR3 sequence reads: CASRASGRGNEQFF. CDR3 bases: TGTGCCAGCCGCGCTAGCGGGAGAGGCAATGAGCAGTTCTTC. Combining the CDR3 with reference TRBV5-6 and TRBJ2-1 gives the whole variable domain DAGVTQSPTHLIKTRGQQVTLRCSPKSGHDTVSWYQQALGQGPQFIFQYYEEEERQRGNFPDRFSGHQFPNYSSELNVNALLLGDSALYLCASRASGRGNEQFFGPGTRLTVL.

The chain employs TRBV7-9 and TRBJ2-2, with D tentatively TRBD1 (6 bases). The V end lost 5 bases, the J end lost 6 bases, and 13 bases lay between the germline ends. The length of the CDR3 is 14 residues. The germline V gene encodes CDR1 SEHNR and CDR2 FQNEAQ (reference sequence). The CDR3 region is CASSDIRGPGELFF. Here the CDR3 DNA reads TGTGCCAGCAGCGACATCAGGGGTCCCGGGGAGCTGTTTTTT.

V and J are TRBV3-1 (or the pseudogene TRBV3-2) and TRBJ2-7; 10 bases align to TRBD1. Germline V gene sequence: CDR1 LGHDT, CDR2 YNNKEL (reference sequence). The CDR3 covers 14 residues. The trim removed 4 bases at V and 2 bases at J, leaving 2 bases unmatched. In DNA, the CDR3 is TGTGCCAGCAGCCTCGGACAGGGGGCCTACGAGCAGTACTTC. Encoded protein: CASSLGQGAYEQYF.

About this clone: Distinct nucleotide sequences in the sample also encode this CDR3. The chain joins TRBV11-2 to TRBJ1-3; 8 bases align to TRBD1. After removal of 6 bases from V and 4 bases from J, the junction contained 5 bases not matched to a gene. Germline loops: CDR1 SGHAT, CDR2 FQNNGV. CDR3 length: 14 residues. CDR3 sequence: CASSRDRLGNTIYF. In DNA form, the CDR3 reads TGTGCCAGCAGTCGGGACAGGCTGGGAAACACCATATATTTT. The variable domain in full, with the rest retrieved from reference TRBV11-2 and TRBJ1-3, is EAGVAQSPRYKIIEKRQSVAFWCNPISGHATLYWYQQILGQGPKLLIQFQNNGVVDDSQLPKDRFSAERLKGVDSTLKIQPAKLEDSAVYLCASSRDRLGNTIYFGEGSWLTVV.

J is TRBJ2-5 and V is TRBV5-1, with D perhaps TRBD1 (6 bases). The CDR3 consists of 15 residues. With 4 bases removed from V and 1 base from J, the gap between germline ends came to 14 bases. Germline V gives CDR1 SGHRS, CDR2 YFSETQ. CDR3 in amino acids: CASSLTGTRQETQYF. As DNA, the CDR3 is TGCGCCAGCAGCCTGACAGGCACTCGCCAAGAGACCCAGTACTTC.

The V call is TRBV7-9, the J call TRBJ1-3; D not resolved. V lost 2 bases to trimming and J lost 3 bases, with 17 bases between them. The CDR3 has 17 amino acids. Germline CDR1 reads SEHNR; CDR2 reads FQNEAQ (reference sequence). CDR3 sequence reads: CASSLNFWGERGNTIYF. CDR3 bases: TGTGCCAGCAGCTTAAATTTCTGGGGAGAGCGTGGAAACACCATATATTTT.

The count of this clone is one. This specimen includes other DNA sequences encoding the same CDR3. The rearrangement joins TRBV6-5 to TRBJ1-1; the D gene is possibly TRBD1 (6 bases). The CDR3 is made up of 14 amino acids. The V gene lost 5 bases and the J gene lost 0 bases, with 10 bases spanning the gap. Germline-derived CDR1 and CDR2 are MNHEY and SVGAGI. This chain's CDR3 is CASSLGTLNTEAFF. DNA for the CDR3: TGTGCCAGCAGTCTAGGGACACTGAACACTGAAGCTTTCTTT.

The CDR3 nucleotides read TGCGCCAGCAGTCCCGGGACAGGGGAAACCTACGAGCAGTACTTC. Translation gives CASSPGTGETYEQYF. The genes are TRBV10-1 and TRBJ2-7; 10 bases align to TRBD1. In germline, CDR1 is WNHNN, CDR2 SYGVQD (reference sequence). This CDR3 region has 15 residues. With 5 bases clipped from V and 2 bases from J, the junction kept 6 bases outside the gene matches.

The chain uses TRBV6-2 or TRBV6-3 and TRBJ2-2; 11 bases line up with TRBD1. CDR3 length: 18 residues. Unmatched junction bases numbered 9, after V lost 2 bases and J lost 4 bases. The germline V gene encodes CDR1 MNHEY and CDR2 SVGEGT. CDR3: CASSYAKTGTGGTGELFF. The CDR3 region has the DNA TGTGCCAGCAGTTACGCTAAGACCGGGACAGGGGGCACCGGGGAGCTGTTTTTT.

The chain recombines TRBV6-5 with TRBJ2-5; 8 nucleotides match TRBD1. CDR1 is MNHEY, CDR2 SVGAGI, per germline. The CDR3 runs to 14 residues. V trimming: 7 bases; J trimming: 5 bases; junction bases outside the gene matches: 9. In nucleotides, the CDR3 is TGTGCCAGCATTAGGCAGGGGGCCTTCGAGACCCAGTACTTC. This codes for CASIRQGAFETQYF.

This clone was observed a handful of times. The gene calls are TRBV20-1 and TRBJ2-2, with 7 positions matching TRBD2. The CDR3 sequence is 14 residues long. Trimming took 3 bases from V and 4 from J; bases not matched to a gene: 5. From germline, CDR1 is DFQATT and CDR2 SNEGSKA (reference sequence). The CDR3 region has the DNA TGCAGTGCTAGTCGGGCTAGCGGCACCGGGGAGCTGTTTTTT. It specifies CSASRASGTGELFF.

This chain connects TRBV6-5 to TRBJ1-1, with 8 bases aligning to TRBD1. Germline lookup yields CDR1 MNHEY and CDR2 SVGAGI. V shed 7 bases, J shed 11 bases, and the junction held 12 bases outside the gene matches. The CDR3 extends over 13 amino acids. CDR3: CASTIEQGAQAFF. The CDR3 DNA is TGTGCCAGCACCATAGAGCAGGGGGCTCAGGCTTTCTTT.

This chain links TRBV5-1 with TRBJ2-7, with a tentative D call TRBD2 (7 bases). V was clipped by 1 base and J by 4 bases, with 12 bases between them. Germline-derived CDR1 and CDR2 are SGHRS and YFSETQ. The CDR3 is made up of 14 amino acids. The CDR3 here is CASSLSRGGYEQYF. The DNA of the CDR3 is TGCGCCAGCAGCTTGTCCAGGGGAGGGTACGAGCAGTACTTC.

V gene TRBV2 combines with J gene TRBJ2-7; weak D call: TRBD1 (6 bases). Trimming removed 3 bases from V and 4 bases from J, with 10 bases in between. This CDR3 has 13 residues. The germline CDR1 and CDR2 sequences are SNHLY and FYNNEI. CDR3 nucleotide sequence: TGTGCCAGCAGTGACCCCGGGACATACGAGCAGTACTTC. It yields the protein CASSDPGTYEQYF. The full variable domain, completed using reference TRBV2 and TRBJ2-7, is EPEVTQTPSHQVTQMGQEVILRCVPISNHLYFYWYRQILGQKVEFLVSFYNNEISEKSEIFDDQFSVERPDGSNFTLKIRSTKLEDSAMYFCASSDPGTYEQYFGPGTRLTVT.